The 20 T cell receptor beta chains below come from one sample, sequenced in a study of shared clonotypes between healthy human individuals. Produced via immunoSEQ multiplex PCR; TCRdb's table is partial and in-frame only. In the table there are 110,000 or so clones, about 70% of which are singletons. Sample: memory CD8+ T cells sorted from blood. Subset given: CD45RO+ cells pooled with CCR7-negative TemRA cells. The receptors derive from a young woman in good health.

This chain uses TRBV29-1 with TRBJ2-7, with D uncertain. CDR3 length: 12 amino acids. Trimming cost V 4 bases and J 0 bases, with 7 bases left between them. From germline, CDR1 is SQVTM and CDR2 ANQGSEA. CDR3 sequence (DNA): TGCAGCGTTGGGCTCAGCTCCTACGAGCAGTACTTC. It specifies CSVGLSSYEQYF.

This chain joins TRBV6-1 and TRBJ1-5, with a weak D call TRBD1 (6 bases). The V gene's germline CDR1 is MNHNS and CDR2 SASEGT. The CDR3 covers 18 residues. The V gene lost 2 bases and the J gene lost 2 bases, with 19 bases spanning the gap. The CDR3 sequence: CASSENRGGARGNQPQHF. CDR3 DNA sequence: TGTGCCAGCAGTGAAAATCGTGGGGGGGCGCGGGGCAATCAGCCCCAGCATTTT.

The V gene is TRBV9, the J gene TRBJ2-1, with 11 bases aligning to TRBD2. Germline values: CDR1 SGDLS, CDR2 YYNGEE. Losses at the gene ends were 3 bases for V and 8 bases for J; bases not matched to a gene: 10. CDR3 length: 16 amino acids. This CDR3 is CASSAESSGRWDEQFF. CDR3 DNA sequence: TGTGCCAGCAGCGCCGAATCTAGCGGGAGGTGGGATGAGCAGTTCTTC.

The chain combines TRBV4-1 with TRBJ2-7; 9 bases are a match to TRBD1. The CDR3 consists of 14 residues. V lost 4 bases to trimming and J lost 7 bases; unmatched junction nucleotides: 8. Germline values: CDR1 MGHRA, CDR2 YSYEKL. The CDR3 nucleotides read TGCGCCAGCAGCCGTAGGGACAGGGTGAGAGAGCAGTACTTC. Protein sequence: CASSRRDRVREQYF.

The sample holds many counts of this clone. The V call is TRBV11-3, the J call TRBJ2-5; D possibly matches TRBD1 or TRBD2 (5 bases each). Trimming left V 3 bases short and J 5 bases short, with 16 bases between. Germline assignment: CDR1 SGHNT and CDR2 YENEEA. The CDR3 runs to 15 residues. The CDR3: CASSLGDGHTETQYF. CDR3 sequence (DNA): TGTGCCAGCAGCTTGGGGGACGGCCATACGGAGACCCAGTACTTC.

V gene TRBV2 combines with J gene TRBJ2-5; 8 positions match TRBD2. Matching the DNA end better, TRBJ2-7 makes the J call doubtful. Germline CDR1 is SNHLY and CDR2 is FYNNEI. CDR3 length: 14 amino acids. The CDR3 DNA follows: TGTGCCAGGAGATCCGGACTAGCACCTGGCGAGCAGTACTTC. Translating it yields CARRSGLAPGEQYF.

This chain links TRBV30 with TRBJ2-3; 9 nucleotides line up with TRBD2. In germline, CDR1 is GTSNPN, CDR2 SVGIG (reference sequence). J gave up 5 bases and V 3 bases, and 0 bases lay outside the gene matches. This CDR3 contains 12 residues. CDR3 sequence: CAWRTSGDTQYF. CDR3 nucleotides: TGTGCCTGGAGGACTAGCGGAGATACGCAGTATTTT.

This clone was seen only a few times. The V call is TRBV5-6, the J call TRBJ2-3, with 11 bases fitting TRBD2. J gave up 6 bases and V 4 bases, and 10 bases lay outside the gene matches. The CDR3 sequence is 16 residues long. Germline V gene lookup returns CDR1 SGHDT and CDR2 YYEEEE. CDR3 protein: CASSIGLAGGYDTQYF. The DNA for the CDR3 is TGTGCCAGCAGCATTGGGCTAGCGGGAGGCTACGATACGCAGTATTTT.

Here the CDR3 reads CAIRSPGTPRGTQYF. The CDR3 DNA reads TGTGCCATCAGATCCCCCGGGACACCCAGGGGGACCCAGTACTTC. V usage is TRBV10-3 and J usage is TRBJ2-5; tentative D call: TRBD1 (6 bases). Germline V gives CDR1 ENHRY, CDR2 SYGVKD. Trimming stripped 6 bases from V and 7 bases from J, with 21 bases between. The CDR3 runs to 15 residues.

In its sample, this clone was seen once. The chain carries TRBV27 and TRBJ1-4; possibly TRBD1 for D (5 bases). Trimming cost V 6 bases and J 6 bases, with 17 bases left between them. This CDR3 comprises 15 residues. Germline V gene data show CDR1 as MNHEY and CDR2 as SMNVEV (reference sequence). The CDR3 here is CASSHEGLAYEKLFF. DNA of the CDR3: TGTGCCAGCAGCCATGAGGGGCTAGCGTATGAAAAACTGTTTTTT.

The V and J genes are TRBV27 and TRBJ2-1, with 9 positions matching TRBD1. This CDR3 is 16 amino acids long. V lost 7 bases, J lost 6 bases, and 13 bases stayed unmatched. Germline V gives CDR1 MNHEY, CDR2 SMNVEV (reference sequence). The CDR3 coding sequence is TGTGCCAGCACGAAGAGGGACAGGGTTTTTTTCAATGAGCAGTTCTTC. It codes for CASTKRDRVFFNEQFF.

This chain uses TRBV2 with TRBJ2-7; D is unresolved. The V end lost 4 bases, the J end lost 4 bases, and 14 bases lay between the germline ends. This CDR3 is built from 14 residues. Germline V gene lookup returns CDR1 SNHLY and CDR2 FYNNEI. The CDR3 region has the DNA TGTGCCAGCAGTGCTCGACCCTTGGCGTACGAGCAGTACTTC. It specifies CASSARPLAYEQYF.

The chain joins TRBV5-6 to TRBJ1-3; no firm D call. From germline, CDR1 is SGHDT and CDR2 YYEEEE. Trimming stripped 0 bases from V and 8 bases from J, with 12 bases between. CDR3 length equals 14 residues. The CDR3 protein is CASSLVGLPDTIYF. The CDR3 DNA sequence: TGTGCCAGCAGCTTGGTAGGCCTACCGGACACCATATATTTT.

The chain carries TRBV7-3 and TRBJ2-1, with D hard to call. The CDR3 has 14 residues. Germline lookup yields CDR1 SGHTA and CDR2 FQGTGA. The ends were cut back, 5 bases at V and 0 bases at J, with 8 bases in the middle. CDR3 DNA sequence: TGTGCCAGCAGCCTGATCGGCTCCTACAATGAGCAGTTCTTC. Protein product: CASSLIGSYNEQFF.

This clone was seen ten or more times. The CDR3 spells CASSEWSDSSYEQYF. CDR3 bases: TGTGCCAGCAGTGAATGGTCTGACAGCTCCTACGAGCAGTACTTC. The J gene is TRBJ2-7, the V gene TRBV2, with D perhaps matching TRBD1 (5 bases). The CDR3 is 15 amino acids. With 2 bases removed from V and 0 bases from J, the gap between germline ends came to 11 bases. Germline assignment: CDR1 SNHLY and CDR2 FYNNEI. Full variable domain (missing parts from reference TRBV2 and TRBJ2-7): EPEVTQTPSHQVTQMGQEVILRCVPISNHLYFYWYRQILGQKVEFLVSFYNNEISEKSEIFDDQFSVERPDGSNFTLKIRSTKLEDSAMYFCASSEWSDSSYEQYFGPGTRLTVT.

The J gene is TRBJ2-3, the V gene TRBV6-4, with TRBD2 identical over 7 bases. Germline V gives CDR1 MRHNA, CDR2 SNTAGT. V shed 2 bases and J 6 bases; nucleotides not matched to a gene: 8. The CDR3 has 15 residues. In DNA, the CDR3 is TGTGCCAGCAGTGACACGGAGCGGGGTGTGGATACGCAGTATTTT. This translates into CASSDTERGVDTQYF.

The chain recombines TRBV29-1 with TRBJ1-1, with no clear D. CDR3 size: 14 residues. Germline CDR1 SQVTM, CDR2 ANQGSEA. The V gene lost 7 bases and the J gene lost 4 bases, with 19 bases spanning the gap. The CDR3 DNA is TGCAGCGCATTCCCGTCAGAGGGTCGCACTGAAGCTTTCTTT. Translation: CSAFPSEGRTEAFF.

In this sample, this clone turned up once. The CDR3 reads CASSLRRGSSYEQYF. The DNA of the CDR3 is TGTGCCAGCAGTTTAAGGCGGGGTAGCTCCTACGAGCAGTACTTC. J is TRBJ2-7 and V is TRBV27, with D possibly matching TRBD2 (6 bases). The length of the CDR3 is 15 residues. Looked up from germline, CDR1 is MNHEY and CDR2 is SMNVEV (reference sequence). Trimming pared 2 bases from V and 0 bases from J, leaving 11 bases between.

The chain recombines TRBV4-1 with TRBJ1-5; D remains ambiguous. V shed 0 bases and J shed 7 bases, with 13 bases lying between them. Germline-derived CDR1 and CDR2 are MGHRA and YSYEKL. CDR3 length: 15 residues. The CDR3 sequence is CASSQESRGGQPQHF. CDR3 DNA sequence: TGCGCCAGCAGCCAAGAGAGCAGAGGAGGCCAGCCCCAGCATTTT.

Comment on this clone: Possible read error: a much larger clone is one base away. The chain combines TRBV4-1 with TRBJ2-7, with TRBD1 matching 7 bases. CDR3 size: 16 residues. CDR1 and CDR2 (germline): MGHRA, YSYEKL. V gave up 0 bases and J gave up 3 bases; unmatched junction bases: 8. This CDR3 reads CASSQDQGDLDYEQYF. The CDR3 DNA reads TGCGCCAGCAGCCAAGATCAGGGGGACCTTGACTACGAGCAGTACTTC.